This is a list of T cell receptor beta chains from one sample in a study of T cells in Graves' hyperthyroidism and ophthalmopathy. TCRdb redid the calling of the multiplex PCR reads with MiXCR, one entry per CDR3 protein. The repertoire holds hundreds of thousands of distinct CDR3 sequences, 15% seen once, with 30% to 35% in the top ten. Sequenced: blood. The receptors come from a woman between 25 and 40 years old with Graves' hyperthyroidism. CDR3s leave out the opening cysteine and the closing phenylalanine or tryptophan.

>13|TRBV6-1|TRBJ1-1
ASSYGYRGNTEAF
>16|TRBV18|TRBJ2-5
AISPGSRASRYQETQY
>11|TRBV3-1|TRBJ2-7
ASSQGRTYEQY
>12|TRBV5-1|TRBJ2-2
ASSFSGFTGELF
>11|TRBV18|TRBJ2-7
ASSPGPIYEQY
>11|TRBV5-6|TRBJ2-5
ASSKDRGETQY
>13|TRBV3-1|TRBJ1-4
ASSQGTGIGEKLF
>12|TRBV20-1|TRBJ2-1
SASGAGDYNEQF
>13|TRBV20-1|TRBJ2-3
SAPQTSGGQDTQY
>13|TRBV10-1|TRBJ2-3
ASSARWDSTDTQY
>11|TRBV7-2|TRBJ1-2
ASSPRTAYGYT
>12|TRBV12-3/TRBV12-4|TRBJ1-6
ASSSTGDHSPLH
>10|TRBV20-1|TRBJ1-5
SAGVGDQPQH
>9|TRBV30|TRBJ2-1
AWAGRLEQF
>15|TRBV20-1|TRBJ2-1
SAAGAGPRRSYNEQF
>14|TRBV10-3|TRBJ2-2
AISELQGDGGGELF
>13|TRBV27|TRBJ2-7
ASSLSRTNPYEQY
>13|TRBV5-4|TRBJ1-1
ASSPPGGANTEAF
>18|TRBV15|TRBJ2-2
ATSRGPGLAGGRSTGELF
>13|TRBV27|TRBJ1-1
ASSLLGSLNTEAF
>15|TRBV7-9|TRBJ1-4
ASSLRRGDVRNEKLF
>13|TRBV12-3/TRBV12-4|TRBJ1-5
ASSFWDIGNQPQH
>12|TRBV3-1|TRBJ2-5
ASSQSLAGETQY
>10|TRBV30|TRBJ1-5
AWGGRDQPQH
>13|TRBV4-2|TRBJ2-3
ASSQDLLTRDTQY
>13|TRBV7-7|TRBJ2-1
ASSLGYGDYNEQF
>13|TRBV20-1|TRBJ2-3
SARVGDQYTDTQY
>11|TRBV30|TRBJ2-4
AWGEKGKNIQY
>13|TRBV29-1|TRBJ2-7
SVDSSGGPGGEQY
>12|TRBV11-2|TRBJ2-7
ASSPQGSFYEQY
>15|TRBV15|TRBJ1-5
ATSRAAGSYSNQPQH
>14|TRBV6-5|TRBJ2-1
ASSYRSGSAYNEQF
>13|TRBV5-1|TRBJ2-5
ASSFSGQGQETQY
>13|TRBV29-1|TRBJ1-1
SVVGGAWRNTEAF
>12|TRBV5-6|TRBJ2-2
ASSRREGTGELF
>12|TRBV12-3/TRBV12-4|TRBJ1-6
ATSTGQGISPLH
>11|TRBV29-1|TRBJ1-1
SVEAAVRTEAF
>11|TRBV11-2|TRBJ2-1
ASSLGVLGEQF
>13|TRBV4-1|TRBJ2-7
ASSLTGTGSYEQY
>10|TRBV20-1|TRBJ2-7
SARRLAYEQY
>12|TRBV28|TRBJ1-2
ASSNQGTVYGYT
>14|TRBV6-5|TRBJ2-2
ASSFGGLATTGELF
>17|TRBV7-9|TRBJ2-1
ASSLETLTSGISYNEQF
>16|TRBV11-2|TRBJ1-4
ASSLSGALGRAGEKLF
>9|TRBV20-1|TRBJ1-2
SARGLIGYT
>12|TRBV4-1|TRBJ1-1
ASSQGEGDTEAF
>12|TRBV30|TRBJ2-1
AWKTGSPYNEQF
>15|TRBV9|TRBJ2-3
ASSVESSGASTGTQY
>13|TRBV9|TRBJ2-1
ASSVSSGKSNEQF
>14|TRBV20-1|TRBJ2-4
SARDRGTIPKNIQY
>14|TRBV28|TRBJ2-1
ASSFGTSGISHEQF